This T cell receptor beta chain appears in the sequencing data of a study of human T cells and chemical hapten exposure. Study details: An area of 2 cm by roughly 2.2 cm on upper inner arm skin received 2% DPC for sensitization.

The sample's time point: pre-sensitization, week 0. Treatment specified: therapeutic diphenylcyclopropenone sensitization with weekly scalp DPC. With 0 bases removed from V and 3 bases from J, the gap between germline ends came to 6 bases. CDR1 is DFQATT, CDR2 SNEGSKA, per germline (reference sequence). CDR3 length: 12 residues. One entry per CDR3 protein, called by TCRdb with MiXCR from the RACE reads. This sample carries 190,000 or so distinct CDR3 sequences, under 35% of them seen once, and the ten largest clones take under 3%. This clonotype originated in a woman younger than 45 with alopecia areata. Some clones in this sample may be carry-over from other donors' samples. The genes are TRBV20-1 and TRBJ2-7; unclear D gene. Sequenced material: whole blood, taken in connection with sensitization to the hapten diphenylcyclopropenone (DPC). CDR3 bases: TGCAGTGCTAGAGAGGACGGCTACGAGCAGTACTTC. Amino acid sequence: CSAREDGYEQYF.